The 8 T cell receptor beta chains reported below all come from one sample, sequenced in a study of radiation and T cells in renal cell carcinoma. The method was immunoSEQ multiplex PCR; TCRdb's version includes in-frame clones alone and lacks a portion of them. This sample carries tens of thousands of clones, 80% of them seen once, and the ten largest clones take around 28%. As to time point: blood 2 weeks post-SBRT. Treatment specified: 15 Gy SBRT to primary tumor, nephrectomy 4 weeks later. Sequenced material: blood, taken from a patient whose treatment included radiotherapy and nephrectomy. All receptors derive from a woman between 65 and 79 years old with renal cell carcinoma.

This rearrangement joins TRBV18 to TRBJ2-3, with TRBD1 matching over 7 bases. The CDR3 spans 15 residues. Germline CDR1 KGHSH, CDR2 LQKENI. V trimming: 5 bases; J trimming: 6 bases; junction bases outside the gene matches: 11. CDR3 in amino acids: CASSSGTAAFDTQYF. Here the CDR3 DNA reads TGTGCCAGCTCATCCGGGACAGCCGCGTTCGATACGCAGTATTTT.

V gene TRBV7-2 combines with J gene TRBJ1-2; D not resolved. V lost 1 base and J lost 3, with 6 bases in between. Germline V CDR1 and CDR2: SGHTA, FQGNSA. This CDR3 contains 13 residues. CDR3 sequence reads: CASSLDPDYGYTF. The CDR3 DNA reads as TGTGCCAGCAGCTTAGACCCGGACTATGGCTACACCTTC.

This chain uses TRBV5-1 with TRBJ2-3; D unresolved. CDR3 size: 13 residues. Trimming stripped 3 bases from V and 1 base from J, with 6 bases between. Germline-derived CDR1 and CDR2 are SGHRS and YFSETQ. The CDR3 reads CASSSERTDTQYF. The CDR3 DNA follows: TGCGCCAGCAGCTCGGAACGCACAGATACGCAGTATTTT.

CDR3 DNA: TGTGCCAGCAGTGTACAGGGGGCCGCCGGGGAGCTGTTTTTT. It yields the protein CASSVQGAAGELFF. The chain couples TRBV27 to TRBJ2-2, with 9 bases that match TRBD1. CDR3 size: 14 residues. With V trimmed by 5 bases and J by 6 bases, 4 bases remained unmatched. Per the germline V gene, CDR1 is MNHEY and CDR2 is SMNVEV (reference sequence).

About this clone: At the DNA level, this CDR3 is encoded by other sequences in the same sample as well. The chain links TRBV25-1 to TRBJ1-3, with D hard to call. The CDR3 is 14 amino acids. The germline gives CDR1 MGHDK, CDR2 SYGVNS. V lost 3 bases and J lost 0, with 6 bases in between. Here the CDR3 DNA reads TGTGCCAGCAGTGACGAAAGCTCTGGAAACACCATATATTTT. It yields the protein CASSDESSGNTIYF.

V is TRBV5-1 and J is TRBJ2-7; D perhaps matches TRBD2 (6 bases). This CDR3 is built from 14 residues. Germline-derived CDR1 and CDR2 are SGHRS and YFSETQ. Trimming pared 4 bases from V and 1 base from J, leaving 12 bases between. Here the CDR3 DNA reads TGCGCCAGCAGCGCCTTGGGGGGATCCTACGAGCAGTACTTC. Protein product: CASSALGGSYEQYF.

The chain joins TRBV14 to TRBJ2-7; D gene unclear. The CDR3 is 13 amino acids. V was shortened by 1 base and J by 2 bases, with 6 bases between the two germline ends. Germline V gives CDR1 SGHDN, CDR2 FVKESK. CDR3 residues: CASSQVGTYEQYF. The CDR3 DNA reads as TGTGCCAGCAGCCAAGTGGGGACCTACGAGCAGTACTTC.

CDR3 in amino acids: CASSLAGAVGQPQHF. CDR3 nucleotides: TGCGCCAGCAGCTTGGCCGGCGCTGTGGGTCAGCCCCAGCATTTT. The chain carries TRBV5-1 and TRBJ1-5; unclear D gene. Germline lookup yields CDR1 SGHRS and CDR2 YFSETQ. The CDR3 extends over 15 amino acids. The V end lost 0 bases, the J end lost 6 bases, and 13 bases lay between the germline ends.